This TCR beta chain came from a study of T-cell memory formation after mild COVID-19 (TCRdb year 2021). With regard to the full study: TCR sequence clusters from the two donors were largely donor specific. In two donors, T-cell clones that expanded and contracted after mild COVID-19 were followed by sequencing TCRalpha and TCRbeta repertoires longitudinally. The cohort was made up of two young adult volunteers, one female and one male, who were previously healthy. Points the paper makes about the study in general: Contracting CD4+ clones turned up mainly in the CM and EM memory subsets, whereas EMRA was where CD8+ clones were enriched. Clones that contracted from day 15 to 85 showed balanced CD4/CD8 phenotypes, whereas a second wave of clones that expanded from day 15 to 37 leaned towards CD4+. The detection of some responding clones in pre-infection memory suggests that pre-existing cross-reactive memory T cells joined the SARS-CoV-2 response. Only two mild cases were covered in the study, and larger cohorts including severe cases with pre-infection samples were considered necessary. SARS-CoV-2 specificity was not confirmed for the second-wave clones peaking on day 37.

Ficoll-Paque density gradient centrifugation was used to isolate PBMCs. The reads were generated on an Illumina NovaSeq 6000. cDNA libraries for TCRalpha and TCRbeta were prepared by 5'RACE using constant-segment primers, with sample barcodes and unique molecular identifiers added. Trizol reagent was used to extract RNA from every sample. The libraries were amplified in two PCR steps, and the second step added a second sample barcode and Illumina TruSeq adapters. Libraries were sequenced on an Illumina NovaSeq with 2 x 150 bp paired-end reads. The original methods were these. The reads were demultiplexed and collapsed into UMI-guided consensus sequences using migec v1.2.7. Using mixcr v2.1.11, the UMI consensuses were aligned to TRA and TRB V and J templates and assembled into clonotypes. A clonotype was counted as expanded or contracted only if both edgeR and NoisET called the change significant, with noise models trained on biological replicates. For edgeR calls, the thresholds were a false discovery rate-adjusted p below 0.01 and a log2 fold-change of 1. As an exploratory analysis of dynamics, PCA with hierarchical clustering was applied to max-normalized trajectories of the 1000 most abundant clonotypes. Each responding clone was given a CD4 or CD8 phenotype based on the CD4+ and CD8+ repertoires, which had been sequenced separately. Clones were called with MiXCR by TCRdb after fastp trimmed the public reads at Q25, and only in-frame beta chains were retained. Entries that share a CDR3 protein sequence are merged under the most common genes and DNA. The authors' filters were not applied to this entry. This sample lists 300,000 to 400,000 distinct CDR3 sequences; 28% were detected once. Together, the top ten hold roughly 12% of the sample.

To note about this clonotype: The antigen it binds to is not known. At one boundary the junction diverges from the germline segment, which might be a read error.

Via the germline V gene, CDR1 is SNHLY and CDR2 FYNNEI. The CDR3 goes from the cysteine to the phenylalanine over 12 residues. Left in the record is the CDR3 DNA by itself, 36 bases read in frame from the first base. This receptor was obtained from an adult woman who had mild COVID-19 (a few samples of this study predate the infection). The sample titles of this study are shuffled in the database, so cell type and time point are left out; the donor was told from shared clones. The chain couples TRBV2 to TRBJ2-7; the D segment could be TRBD1, given 5 matching bases. The sequencing input was PBMCs or a T cell subset sorted from them (not recorded which). The DNA sequence reads TGTGCCAGCAGTCGTTCAGGGATAGGTCCTTTATTC. Translated, this gives CASSRSGIGPLF.